The clone carrying this T cell receptor (beta chain) has at least ten counts. Time point in this sample: longitudinal time-point 1 (baseline). TCRdb re-analysed the 5' RACE reads in MiXCR, keeping a single row per CDR3 protein. The sample has about 60,000 distinct CDR3 sequences; roughly 10% are singletons. CDR1 and CDR2 from the germline V gene are SGHDT and YYEEEE. V shed 4 bases and J shed 2 bases, with 16 bases lying between them. The CDR3 length is 16 residues. The data derive from a study of neurological immune-mediated disorders. The rearrangement uses TRBV5-6 and TRBJ1-3; a weak D match, TRBD1 (5 bases). The sample consisted of PBMCs. This receptor was taken from a male donor with HTLV-1-associated myelopathy (HAM/TSP). CDR3 region: CASSGTGLRAGNTIYF. CDR3 nucleotide sequence: TGTGCCAGCAGCGGTACAGGCTTACGGGCTGGAAACACCATATATTTT.